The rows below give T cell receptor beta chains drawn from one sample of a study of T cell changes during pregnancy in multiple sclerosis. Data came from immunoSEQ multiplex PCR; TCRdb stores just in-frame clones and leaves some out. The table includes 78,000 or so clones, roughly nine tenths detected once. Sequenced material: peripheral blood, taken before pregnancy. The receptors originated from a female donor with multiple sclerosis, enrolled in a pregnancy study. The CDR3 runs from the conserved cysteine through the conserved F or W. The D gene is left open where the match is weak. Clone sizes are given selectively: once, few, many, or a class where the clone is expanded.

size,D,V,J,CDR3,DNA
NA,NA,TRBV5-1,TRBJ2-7,CASSLEFTGIGGEQYF,TGCGCCAGCAGCTTGGAATTTACAGGGATAGGGGGCGAGCAGTACTTC
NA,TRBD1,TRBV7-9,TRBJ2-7,CASSSGQGAVVMPYEQYF,TGTGCCAGCAGCTCCGGACAGGGGGCGGTGGTTATGCCCTACGAGCAGTACTTC
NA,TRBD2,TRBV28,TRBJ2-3,CASRGLAGGPVDTQYF,TGTGCCAGCAGGGGACTAGCGGGAGGGCCTGTAGATACGCAGTATTTT
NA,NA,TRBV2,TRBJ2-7,CASSNSRSYEQYF,TGTGCCAGCAGCAACAGTCGCTCCTACGAGCAGTACTTC
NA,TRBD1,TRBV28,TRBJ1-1,CASSPSPPRQGATEAFF,TGTGCCAGCAGTCCCTCCCCCCCACGACAGGGGGCCACTGAAGCTTTCTTT
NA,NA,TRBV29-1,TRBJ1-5,CSVGVSGTIFFQPQHF,TGCAGCGTTGGGGTTTCCGGGACAATATTCTTTCAGCCCCAGCATTTT
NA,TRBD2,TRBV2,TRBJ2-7,CASSGLASYEQYF,TGTGCCAGCAGTGGACTAGCATCCTACGAGCAGTACTTC
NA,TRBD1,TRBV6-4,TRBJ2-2,CASTPPRDSQNTGELFF,TGTGCCAGCACCCCTCCACGGGACAGTCAGAACACCGGGGAGCTGTTTTTT
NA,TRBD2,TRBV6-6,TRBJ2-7,CASSYSSGSPYEQYF,TGTGCCAGCAGTTACTCGAGCGGGAGTCCCTACGAGCAGTACTTC
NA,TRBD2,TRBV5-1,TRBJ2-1,CASSTTSGLYNEQFF,TGCGCCAGCAGCACCACTAGCGGGCTATACAATGAGCAGTTCTTC
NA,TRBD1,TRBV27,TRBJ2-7,CASTFMGQGSYEQYF,TGTGCCAGCACCTTCATGGGACAGGGTTCCTACGAGCAGTACTTC
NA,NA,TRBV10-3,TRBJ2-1,CAISESGAVKQFF,TGTGCCATCAGTGAGTCCGGAGCGGTTAAGCAGTTCTTC
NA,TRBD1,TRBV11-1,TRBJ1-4,CASSFDRGEKLFF,TGTGCCAGCAGCTTTGACAGGGGGGAAAAACTGTTTTTT
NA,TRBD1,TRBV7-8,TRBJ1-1,CASSLPTGQGSTEAFF,TGTGCCAGCAGCCTTCCGACAGGGCAGGGGAGCACTGAAGCTTTCTTT
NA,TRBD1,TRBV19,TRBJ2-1,CASSRGTAWPYNEQFF,TGTGCCAGTAGCCGAGGGACAGCGTGGCCTTACAATGAGCAGTTCTTC
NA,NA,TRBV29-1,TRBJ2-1,CSVLPGQVVANEQFF,TGCAGCGTTCTCCCCGGACAAGTTGTGGCGAATGAGCAGTTCTTC
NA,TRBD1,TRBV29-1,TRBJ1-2,CSVADRGGSYTF,TGCAGCGTCGCCGACAGGGGAGGAAGCTACACCTTC
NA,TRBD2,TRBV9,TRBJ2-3,CASSPGALAGGGDTQYF,TGTGCCAGCAGCCCGGGAGCCCTAGCGGGAGGGGGTGATACGCAGTATTTT
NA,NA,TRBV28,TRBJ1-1,CASSLLQGEAFF,TGTGCCAGCAGTTTATTACAGGGTGAAGCTTTCTTT
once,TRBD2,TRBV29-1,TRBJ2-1,CSVERGSSYNEQFF,TGCAGCGTTGAACGCGGGAGCTCCTACAATGAGCAGTTCTTC
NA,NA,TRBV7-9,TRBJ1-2,CASSPFGLLRDGYTF,TGTGCCAGCAGCCCCTTCGGGCTCTTGAGGGATGGCTACACCTTC
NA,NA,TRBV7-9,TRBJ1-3,CASSLVDTIYF,TGTGCCAGCAGCTTAGTCGACACCATATATTTT
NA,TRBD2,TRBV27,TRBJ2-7,CASGGRAYEQYF,TGTGCCAGCGGGGGGAGGGCCTACGAGCAGTACTTC
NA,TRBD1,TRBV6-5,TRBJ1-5,CASSRQGGQPQHF,TGTGCCAGCAGTAGACAGGGAGGTCAGCCCCAGCATTTT
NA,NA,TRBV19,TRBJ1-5,CASSTAGRRGNQPQHF,TGTGCCAGTAGTACCGCTGGGAGAAGGGGCAATCAGCCCCAGCATTTT
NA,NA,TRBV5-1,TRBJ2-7,CASSLVGGTMAPEQYF,TGCGCCAGCAGCTTAGTAGGGGGTACTATGGCGCCCGAGCAGTACTTC
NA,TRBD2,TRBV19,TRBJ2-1,CATGGLAGVYEQFF,TGTGCCACCGGGGGACTAGCGGGAGTCTATGAGCAGTTCTTC
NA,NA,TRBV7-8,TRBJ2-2,CASSFPIALAGELFF,TGTGCCAGCAGCTTTCCGATAGCCTTAGCCGGGGAGCTGTTTTTT
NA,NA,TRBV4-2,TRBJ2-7,CASSQGTSSYEQYF,TGTGCCAGCAGCCAAGGTACCAGCTCCTACGAGCAGTACTTC
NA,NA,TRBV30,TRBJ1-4,CAWSRRERKEKLFF,TGTGCCTGGAGTCGGCGGGAGAGAAAGGAAAAACTGTTTTTT
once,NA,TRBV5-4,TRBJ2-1,CASSETEGNEQFF,TGTGCCAGCAGCGAAACGGAGGGCAATGAGCAGTTCTTC
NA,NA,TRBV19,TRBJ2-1,CASSIDRGTANEQFF,TGTGCCAGTAGTATAGACAGGGGCACCGCTAATGAGCAGTTCTTC
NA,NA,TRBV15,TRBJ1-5,CATRGGDLSNQPQHF,TGTGCCACCAGAGGGGGGGACCTAAGCAATCAGCCCCAGCATTTT
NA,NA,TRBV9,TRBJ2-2,CASSARLDTGELFF,TGTGCCAGCAGCGCCCGACTAGACACCGGGGAGCTGTTTTTT
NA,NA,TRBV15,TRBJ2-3,CATSRELAESTDTQYF,TGTGCCACCAGCAGAGAGCTAGCTGAGTCCACAGATACGCAGTATTTT
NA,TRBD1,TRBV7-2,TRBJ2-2,CASSPRTGGGGELFF,TGTGCCAGCAGCCCAAGAACAGGGGGAGGCGGGGAGCTGTTTTTT
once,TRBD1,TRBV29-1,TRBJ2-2,CSVEDRADTGELFF,TGCAGCGTTGAGGACAGGGCTGACACCGGGGAGCTGTTTTTT
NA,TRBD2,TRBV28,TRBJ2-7,CASSRLAGAYEQYF,TGTGCCAGCAGCAGACTAGCGGGGGCCTACGAGCAGTACTTC
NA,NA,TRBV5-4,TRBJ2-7,CASSLSSSEQYF,TGTGCCAGCAGCTTATCTAGCAGCGAGCAGTACTTC
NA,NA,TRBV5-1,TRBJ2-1,CASSVRTGTFIEQFF,TGCGCCAGCAGCGTTCGAACCGGGACATTTATTGAGCAGTTCTTC
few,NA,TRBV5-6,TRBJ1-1,CASEKNTEAFF,TGTGCCAGCGAGAAGAACACTGAAGCTTTCTTT
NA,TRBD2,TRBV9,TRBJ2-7,CASSAGLAGNYEQYF,TGTGCCAGCAGCGCAGGACTAGCGGGTAACTACGAGCAGTACTTC
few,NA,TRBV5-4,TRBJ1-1,CASSLDRGFMNTEAFF,TGTGCCAGCAGCCTAGACAGAGGATTTATGAACACTGAAGCTTTCTTT
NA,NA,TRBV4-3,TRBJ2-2,CASSQVGAGELFF,TGCGCCAGCAGCCAAGTTGGAGCCGGGGAGCTGTTTTTT
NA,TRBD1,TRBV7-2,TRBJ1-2,CASSLDPGQGRGYTF,TGTGCCAGCAGCTTGGACCCTGGACAGGGGAGAGGCTACACCTTC
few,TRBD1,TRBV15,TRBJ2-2,CATSGTRGYTGELFF,TGTGCCACCAGCGGAACCAGGGGGTACACCGGGGAGCTGTTTTTT